The subject of this entry is one TCR beta chain. It has no known antigen specificity. No quality values exist for individual bases; no much larger clone is one base distant. The cohort comprised approximately 700 healthy bone marrow donors. At the time of sampling, all cohort members were nominally healthy, though unrecorded immune exposures were likely present. The donor was CMV seropositive and belonged to the group of 250 to 350 seropositive cohort members. A peripheral blood sample was collected from each donor, and TCR beta sequencing was performed on peripheral blood mononuclear cells. Genomic DNA was extracted from the blood cell samples with the Qiagen DNeasy Blood Extraction Kit. These data belong to a study of cytomegalovirus exposure and HLA in healthy donors (TCRdb year 2017). Some background on the complete study: According to an earlier analysis of around 600 of the donors, about 180 million T cells yielded 95 million to 140 million unique TCR beta sequences and around 300 Gb of sequence data. Approximately 300 gigabases of sequencing data and around 88 million unique TCR sequences made up an early release that covered approximately 650 HLA-typed donors. Among the roughly 430 genotyped donors, approximately 81% belonged to the genetic ancestry cluster associated with self-reported Caucasian donors. The aim of the study was to test whether cataloging public T cell receptors could identify signatures of past pathogen exposure. The study used immunosequencing to profile the T cell repertoires of approximately 690 subjects and linked those repertoires to cytomegalovirus serostatus. Along with the approximately 700-subject first cohort, a separate validation cohort of around 110 different subjects was used. High-throughput TCR immunosequencing, statistical association of individual TCRs with disease status, and machine learning were combined to predict cytomegalovirus infection status. To study patterns of TCR occurrence, a later analysis re-analyzed previously published TCR beta repertoires from 666 donors and added high-resolution HLA genotyping. The later analysis used no new phenotypic data to find candidate immune exposures, relying instead on TCR beta sequences and their occurrence across donors. To decide whether each TCR beta V gene segment behaved as functional or pseudogenic, an earlier analysis of some 600 of the donors relied on high-throughput TCR beta sequencing. Donor age, sex, ethnicity and CMV serostatus were compiled alongside the repertoire data. A later genetic analysis took genome-wide SNP genotypes for about three fifths of the roughly 700 donors and used that subset as a discovery cohort. Every discovery cohort repertoire had been produced on one sequencing platform. Class I and class II HLA loci were covered by the typing at four-digit resolution. The number of donors typed differed by locus, with 629-630 for A, B, C, DRB1 and DQB1, roughly 550 for DQA1, about 610 for DPA1, and 450 to 480 for DPB1. Because of strong linkage in the cohort, a few DR-DQ haplotypes were treated as single units for association and clustering. Among some 410 genotyped donors of the cohort, an average of around 240,000 unique TCR beta nucleotide sequences were sequenced per donor, roughly 18% of them non-productive. Overall results and qualifications from the work: Some IMGT-functional V segments, including TRBV6-2 and TRBV6-3, could not be told apart with the 87-base-pair reads, so those segments were excluded. For the cohort, immune exposure information was limited to CMV serostatus. A later analysis reported that several top co-occurrence clusters appeared linked to parvovirus B19, influenza, CMV and Epstein-Barr virus. In a later analysis, most CMV-associated TCR beta chains were found to appear HLA-restricted, with HLA associations seemingly driven largely by CMV exposure. Sequencing depth was assumed to be roughly uniform across donors in the presence/absence analyses, though that assumption may not hold. Broadly in line with IMGT annotations, most TCR beta V segments showed up in productive rearrangements about 90% or about 30% of the time in an earlier analysis of several hundred of the donors. A further reported finding was that TCR beta sequences accurately predicted the HLA-A and HLA-B alleles for most subjects in the first cohort. Compared with the roughly 700-donor mean, donors in an Asian-associated ancestry cluster had fewer N-insertions in productive TCRs, according to a later genetic analysis. Correlated functional status among segregating V segments might be attributable to linkage disequilibrium, but an unknown experimental factor could not be ruled out. Compared with equally common non-associated chains, HLA-associated TCR beta chains in a later analysis were more clonally expanded and had lower generation probabilities. In a later analysis, TCR association rates were found to vary across HLA loci, with the most associated TCRs seen for DRB1 alleles and the fewest for HLA-C alleles. The cohort was sequenced for TCR beta chains only, and without alpha or paired-chain data the features that could be detected were limited. The earlier analysis of almost 600 of the donors excluded seventeen rarely observed V segments, including chromosome 9 orphons, because counts were too low. Assigning TCR associations to individual alleles was difficult when HLA alleles, especially DR and DQ, strongly co-occurred. Because HLA typing was unavailable for some donors at each locus, only the typed subset was used in association tests. A few of the identified cytomegalovirus-associated TCR beta chains were confirmed in vitro to be specific for cytomegalovirus antigens. A total of 150 to 200 TCR beta chains were listed by the study as associated with cytomegalovirus. In a later analysis, 16,951 TCR beta sequences were associated with specific HLA alleles at a false discovery rate of 0.05. Across donors, most TCR sequences were observed very rarely, whereas some public TCRs were present in many individuals. In both the original and validation cohorts, the classifier was reported to diagnose cytomegalovirus status with high specificity and sensitivity. The authors suggested that the approach could potentially be extended to other disease states and immunological phenotypes. A cluster of highly shared sequence variants was judged likely to represent a technical artifact of the sequencing pipeline. A later genetic analysis associated a missense DCLRE1C variant with V-gene and J-gene trimming of TCR beta chains, and an independent cohort replicated the association.

Library prep was done by the immunoSEQ multiplex PCR assay. The multiplex PCR relied on a mix of 60 forward primers for TCR Vbeta segments and 13 reverse primers for TCR Jbeta segments. The CDR3 region of rearranged TCR beta genes was amplified from genomic DNA with a multiplex PCR assay. The Illumina HiSeq System was used to sequence the amplified TCR beta libraries as 87-base-pair reads. Per the original workflow: A later analysis counted some 80 million unique TCR beta chains across the 700 or so repertoires, and 10 million to 11 million of these chains were shared by at least two donors. A nearest-neighbor algorithm error-corrected the raw reads and collapsed the reads into unique sequences, merging closely related sequences to remove PCR and sequencing errors. Alignment of CDR3 sequences to IMGT reference sequences was used to assign V, D and J gene segments. Each retained sequence needed at least a six-nucleotide match to both a V gene segment and a J gene segment. A rearrangement was called productive if the CDR3 had no stop codons and remained in frame with V and J, and every other rearrangement was called non-productive. CDR3 was defined by IMGT convention, running from the second conserved V-encoded cysteine to the conserved J-encoded phenylalanine. Sequences without an unambiguous match to a single V gene segment were excluded from the earlier analysis of about 600 of the donors. In an earlier analysis of around 600 of the donors, V segments were called functional above 56.7% productive rearrangements and were called segregating when the between-donor standard deviation exceeded 5%. A statistical classification framework was built to diagnose cytomegalovirus status from the catalog of TCR beta chain sequences. V and J gene assignment, in a later analysis, came from comparing TCR nucleotide sequences with IMGT/GENE-DB human TR gene sequences. In a later analysis, CDR3 sequences and most-parsimonious VDJ recombination scenarios were assigned using the TCRdist pipeline. In a later analysis, each TCR beta chain was defined by its CDR3 amino acid sequence together with its V-gene family, and reads lacking a unique V-gene family were excluded. In a later analysis, 450 to 600 highly shared, low-generation-probability nucleotide sequences were removed to address suspected cross-contamination and a sequencing artifact. In a later analysis, a clonal expansion index was calculated for each public chain from normalized within-repertoire ranks of inferred template counts. In a later analysis, generation probabilities were computed with a VDJ recombination model fitted to out-of-frame rearrangements, and the resulting probabilities were checked against IGoR. Hypergeometric tests were used in a later analysis to score TCR-TCR, TCR-HLA and TCR-CMV co-occurrence, with a repertoire-size bias correction applied to the TCR pairs. A later analysis estimated false discovery rates by permuting HLA or CMV assignments 20 times. In a later analysis, co-occurring TCRs were grouped with DBSCAN, and TCRdist sequence similarity was added when clustering was performed within HLA-allele-positive subsets. Co-occurrence clustering excluded repertoires with fewer than 30,000 or more than 120,000 public chains, plus five with anomalous nucleotide sharing. Here the immuneACCESS table is served through TCRdb, limited to in-frame sequences with V and J called. Missing clones are a known gap in these copies; in checked studies unresolved V genes cover under half, and the rest lacks a known reason. The D gene and trimming were derived from the DNA, and the V and J assignments and clone size from that table. For this sample there are 150,000 or so clones; approximately 74% appear just once. Around 4% of the sample goes to the ten largest clones.

From the germline V gene (reference sequence), CDR1 is MNHEY and CDR2 is SMNVEV. V loses 4 bases at its end and J loses 7 bases; junction bases beyond the gene matches: 3. The CDR3, from cysteine to phenylalanine, totals 14 residues. Of the read, only the CDR3 DNA is kept; its 42 bases are in frame from base 1. The material sequenced was PBMCs. The receptor's source is a man in his late teens or twenties in good health and CMV-seropositive. The rearrangement combines TRBV27 with TRBJ2-4; 11 bases in between match TRBD1. The encoded CDR3 is CASSSRTGGNIQYF. The sequenced DNA: TGTGCCAGCAGTTCACGGACAGGGGGCAACATTCAGTACTTC.